Each of the 22 T cell receptor beta chains below was sequenced from the same sample in a study of T cell repertoires in cytomegalovirus infection. TCRdb analysed the reads with MiXCR anew, one entry per CDR3 protein. Here the sample spans nearly 650,000 distinct CDR3 sequences, approximately 24% being singletons. The sequencing sample was made of CD8+ T cells from PBMCs. The receptors here all came from a human donor in good health (CMV status not recorded). Some clones in this sample may be carry-over from other donors' samples.

This clonotype was recorded many times. The V gene is TRBV7-2, the J gene TRBJ1-4; 7 bases fit TRBD1. V shed 5 bases and J 4 bases; nucleotides not matched to a gene: 10. The germline V gene has CDR1 SGHTA and CDR2 FQGNSA. CDR3 length equals 16 residues. The CDR3 DNA is TGTGCCAGCAGCAATATTTTACAGGGGCTTAATGAAAAACTGTTTTTT. Protein: CASSNILQGLNEKLFF.

In its sample, this clonotype was seen a few times. The chain joins TRBV13 to TRBJ2-3, with 12 bases identical to TRBD2. Losses at the gene ends were 4 bases for V and 0 bases for J; bases not matched to a gene: 2. Germline-derived CDR1 and CDR2 are PRHDT and FYEKMQ (reference sequence). The CDR3 has 16 amino acids. The CDR3 bases are TGTGCCAGCAGCTGGGGACTAGCGGGTAGCACAGATACGCAGTATTTT. Translated: CASSWGLAGSTDTQYF.

This clonotype was counted at least ten times. This chain links TRBV12-5 with TRBJ1-2; D call uncertain. Germline loops: CDR1 LGHNT, CDR2 FRNRAP. The CDR3 totals 15 residues. V shed 0 bases and J shed 1 base, with 9 bases lying between them. For the CDR3, the DNA is TGTGCTAGTGGTTTGGTACCCGTCGTTAACTATGGCTACACCTTC. It specifies CASGLVPVVNYGYTF.

The V gene is TRBV28, the J gene TRBJ1-5; D not certain. V was cut by 4 bases and J by 0 bases, with 10 bases left in between. The germline V gene has CDR1 MDHEN and CDR2 SYDVKM. The CDR3 extends over 15 amino acids. CDR3 in amino acids: CASSSGLDSNQPQHF. In nucleotides, the CDR3 is TGTGCCAGCAGTTCGGGCCTAGATAGCAATCAGCCCCAGCATTTT. The whole variable domain, remainder taken from reference TRBV28 and TRBJ1-5, is DVKVTQSSRYLVKRTGEKVFLECVQDMDHENMFWYRQDPGLGLRLIYFSYDVKMKEKGDIPEGYSVSREKKERFSLILESASTNQTSMYLCASSSGLDSNQPQHFGDGTRLSIL.

This clonotype was observed a few times. The CDR3 DNA reads as TGTGCCAGCAGTTTTAGTGTCGGGCAGGGGAACACTGAAGCTTTCTTT. Amino acid sequence: CASSFSVGQGNTEAFF. V and J are TRBV12-3 or TRBV12-4 and TRBJ1-1; weak D call: TRBD1 (5 bases). This CDR3 comprises 16 residues. Trimming took 3 bases from V and 1 from J, leaving 15 bases between them.

V gene TRBV28 combines with J gene TRBJ2-5; 8 positions match TRBD1. The CDR3 extends over 16 amino acids. Germline assignment: CDR1 MDHEN and CDR2 SYDVKM. The trim removed 3 bases at V and 4 bases at J, leaving 10 bases unmatched. CDR3 in amino acids: CASSFREQGAGETQYF. The DNA for the CDR3 is TGTGCCAGCAGTTTTCGTGAGCAGGGGGCGGGAGAGACCCAGTACTTC.

This chain uses TRBV7-8 with TRBJ2-7, with 8 bases fitting TRBD2. The CDR3 is 14 residues long. From germline, CDR1 is SGHVS and CDR2 FQNEAQ. The V gene end was trimmed by 4 bases and the J gene end by 9 bases; junction bases not matched to a gene: 11. The CDR3 protein is CASSSTSGTGGQYF. Written as DNA, the CDR3 is TGTGCCAGCAGCTCAACTAGCGGTACGGGGGGGCAGTACTTC.

This clonotype was detected many times. The CDR3 nucleotides read TGTGCCAGCAGCTCCCGGGACATGCCGGACCCAGCGCAGTATTTT. Its translation is CASSSRDMPDPAQYF. The chain carries TRBV7-8 and TRBJ2-3; the D gene is possibly TRBD1 (6 bases). The V gene's germline CDR1 is SGHVS and CDR2 FQNEAQ. The CDR3 length is 15 residues. V lost 4 bases and J 10 bases, leaving 21 bases between the germline ends.

There are a few counts of this clonotype. This chain uses TRBV19 with TRBJ2-1, with 9 bases lining up with TRBD1. The CDR3 totals 15 residues. V gave up 7 bases and J gave up 1 base; unmatched junction bases: 5. Germline values: CDR1 LNHDA, CDR2 SQIVND (reference sequence). For the CDR3, the DNA is TGTGCCAGTATCCTGGACAGGGGTTCCTACAATGAGCAGTTCTTC. Translating it yields CASILDRGSYNEQFF.

There are a few counts of this clonotype. The rearrangement joins TRBV7-4 to TRBJ2-7; D assignment may be TRBD1 or TRBD2 (6 bases each). CDR1 is SGHVT and CDR2 is SQSDAQ in the germline V gene. The CDR3 extends over 20 amino acids. Trimming cost V 1 base and J 9 bases, with 34 bases left between them. CDR3 amino acids: CASSLVVRGRPQRMERPQYV. The CDR3 bases are TGTGCCAGCAGCTTAGTGGTCCGGGGGCGCCCGCAAAGGATGGAAAGACCGCAGTACGTC.

This clonotype was observed a few times. DNA of the CDR3: TGTGCCAGCAGCCAGGTCCGTGCCCGAGGACTAGCGACAGATACGCAGTATTTT. It is translated as CASSQVRARGLATDTQYF. The V call is TRBV4-2, the J call TRBJ2-3; 9 bases line up with TRBD2. J gave up 3 bases and V 3 bases, and 13 bases lay outside the gene matches. The CDR3 is 18 amino acids. Germline V gives CDR1 LGHNA, CDR2 YNFKEQ.

In this sample, this clonotype turned up a few times. A far larger clone is one base from this, pointing to a likely read error. V and J are TRBV5-1 and TRBJ1-5; the D gene is possibly TRBD1 (5 bases). The length of the CDR3 is 13 residues. The germline V gene has CDR1 SGHRS and CDR2 YFSETQ. Trimming pared 0 bases from V and 6 bases from J, leaving 7 bases between. The CDR3 region has the DNA TGCGCCAGCAGCTTGGAGGGGACTCAGCCCCAGCATTTT. Encoded protein: CASSLEGTQPQHF.

In this sample, this clonotype turned up a few times. This rearrangement joins TRBV6-5 to TRBJ2-3; 9 nucleotides agree with TRBD2. Trimming took 8 bases from V and 1 from J; bases not matched to a gene: 10. This CDR3 has 16 amino acids. Germline V lookup: CDR1 MNHEY, CDR2 SVGAGI. The CDR3: CASSSGAGGRTDTQYF. CDR3 DNA: TGTGCCAGCTCCTCGGGAGCGGGGGGCCGCACAGATACGCAGTATTTT.

This clonotype was detected a few times. The chain employs TRBV28 and TRBJ2-1, with a weak D call TRBD2 (5 bases). CDR1 is MDHEN and CDR2 is SYDVKM in the germline V gene. Trimming removed 7 bases from V and 13 bases from J, with 17 bases in between. This CDR3 is built from 12 residues. CDR3 sequence (DNA): TGTGCCAGCACCGACGACCCTCGGGGTCAGTTCTTC. Translating it yields CASTDDPRGQFF. Full variable domain (missing parts from reference TRBV28 and TRBJ2-1): DVKVTQSSRYLVKRTGEKVFLECVQDMDHENMFWYRQDPGLGLRLIYFSYDVKMKEKGDIPEGYSVSREKKERFSLILESASTNQTSMYLCASTDDPRGQFFGPGTRLTVL.

The chain carries TRBV10-3 and TRBJ2-1; 12 bases map to TRBD2. V was pared by 8 bases and J by 8 bases, with 13 bases of the junction left unmatched. The CDR3 extends over 16 amino acids. Germline lookup yields CDR1 ENHRY and CDR2 SYGVKD. As DNA, the CDR3 is TGTGCCATCTTCGGCCTAGCGGGGGGGCTGGTTGATGAGCAGTTCTTC. It translates to CAIFGLAGGLVDEQFF.

This clonotype was seen a handful of times. The chain combines TRBV2 with TRBJ2-3; TRBD1 might be the D (6 bases). Germline V CDR1 and CDR2: SNHLY, FYNNEI. The CDR3 runs 15 residues. Trimming took 6 bases from V and 6 from J, leaving 19 bases between them. CDR3 sequence (DNA): TGTGCCAGCAGGGGCCCGGGACAATCTTCTGATACGCAGTATTTT. It yields the protein CASRGPGQSSDTQYF.

This clonotype appeared a single time. A read error may be the cause here, since a much bigger clone is one base away. This sequence joins TRBV7-2 and TRBJ2-1, with a possible D match to TRBD1 (6 bases). The germline V gene has CDR1 SGHTA and CDR2 FQGNSA. The CDR3 is 16 amino acids. The CDR3: CSSSTLRGVSYNEQFF. In DNA, the CDR3 is TGTTCCAGCAGCACGCTCAGGGGAGTATCCTACAATGAGCAGTTCTTC.

This clonotype was detected many times. DNA for the CDR3: TGCAGCGTTGTTAACTACGAGCAGTACTTC. It codes for CSVVNYEQYF. This sequence joins TRBV29-1 and TRBJ2-7; D is unresolved. The CDR3 runs to 10 residues. Trimming took off 4 bases at V and 3 bases at J, with 4 bases between the two ends. CDR1 SQVTM and CDR2 ANQGSEA come from the germline V gene.

About this clonotype itself: A much bigger clone sits one base away, suggesting this may be a read error. Here the CDR3 omits its conserved ending phenylalanine or tryptophan, so a read error is the likely source. The CDR3 coding sequence is TGTGCCAGCAGCCCCGGGACAACGAACACCGGGGAGCTGTTTCTT. It codes for CASSPGTTNTGELFL. This chain joins TRBV7-4 and TRBJ2-2; D is perhaps TRBD1 (6 bases). CDR1 is SGHVT and CDR2 is SQSDAQ in the germline V gene. V lost 5 bases, J lost 0 bases, and 10 bases lay in between. This CDR3 region has 15 residues.

J is TRBJ2-7 and V is TRBV20-1, with TRBD1 as a possible D gene (5 bases). The V end lost 0 bases, the J end lost 3 bases, and 18 bases lay between the germline ends. Germline CDR1 DFQATT, CDR2 SNEGSKA (reference sequence). This CDR3 spans 16 amino acids. The chain's CDR3 is CSARDQGAVRFYEQYV. As DNA, the CDR3 is TGCAGTGCTAGAGATCAGGGTGCAGTCCGCTTCTACGAGCAGTACGTC.

The rearrangement uses TRBV6-6 and TRBJ2-7, with D unresolved. Trimming cost V 10 bases and J 3 bases, with 16 bases left between them. Germline-derived CDR1 and CDR2 are MNHNY and SVGAGI (reference sequence). The CDR3 has 13 amino acids. The CDR3 protein is CANSFGAHYEQYF. CDR3 nucleotide sequence: TGTGCCAACAGCTTCGGAGCCCACTACGAGCAGTACTTC.

This clonotype appeared a few times. This chain uses TRBV10-3 with TRBJ2-1; 10 positions match TRBD2. Germline trimming cut 3 bases from V and 9 bases from J; bases unmatched to any gene: 5. The CDR3 sequence is 14 residues long. Germline CDR1 ENHRY, CDR2 SYGVKD. The CDR3 DNA reads TGTGCCATCAGTGACAGCGGGGGGGCCGGTGAGCAGTTCTTC. As protein: CAISDSGGAGEQFF.